The T cell receptor (beta chain) under discussion was sequenced for a study of regulatory T cells in long-lasting Graves disease. CDR3 length: 16 residues. Germline V gene data show CDR1 as SNHLY and CDR2 as FYNNEI. V lost 3 bases, J lost 2 bases, and 14 bases lay in between. This clonotype was recorded many times. The authors built TCR beta libraries using iRepertoire HTBI primers and Arm-PCR of CDR3 regions. Via MiXCR, TCRdb re-called the multiplex PCR reads, giving one row per CDR3 protein. The sample carries under 450,000 distinct CDR3 sequences, about 16% recorded once. Time point described: newly diagnosed GD, antithyroid drugs for less than 3 months. Researchers made the TCR library from RNA that was extracted from PBMCs. This sample also appeared in a second study, on T cells in Graves' hyperthyroidism and ophthalmopathy. This second study says: In making diagnoses, clinical symptoms, serum thyroxine and TRAb, thyroid ultrasound and orbital computed tomography were all used.

The material sequenced was peripheral blood mononuclear cells (PBMCs), taken at new diagnosis, from a patient treated with antithyroid drugs. The receptor's source is a woman under 30 with Graves disease. The rearrangement links TRBV2 to TRBJ2-1, with D possibly being TRBD1 (5 bases). Here the CDR3 reads CASSEPTAITYNEQFF. The CDR3 nucleotides read TGTGCCAGCAGTGAGCCGACAGCCATAACCTACAATGAGCAGTTCTTC.